This is a list of T cell receptor beta chains from one sample in a study of cytomegalovirus exposure and HLA in healthy donors. Profiled with immunoSEQ multiplex PCR; TCRdb holds only in-frame clones, not every one. The top ten hold roughly 4.2% of the sample, which has some 150,000 clones, over 60% seen once. The material sequenced was PBMCs. The source is a woman aged 40 to 49 in good health and CMV-seronegative. CDR3s include the opening cysteine and the closing phenylalanine or tryptophan. D genes are given only for firm matches. Rows give clone size only sometimes, using once, few, many, or a class for an expanded clone.

d_call: TRBD2
clone_size: NA
j_call: TRBJ2-1
v_call: TRBV11-2
cdr3_nt: TGTGCCAGCAGCGCCTGGTGGCGGGAGGGGCAGTTCTTC
cdr3_aa: CASSAWWREGQFF

d_call: NA
clone_size: NA
j_call: TRBJ1-4
v_call: TRBV6-6
cdr3_nt: TGTGCCAGCAGCCCCGGAACTAATGAAAAACTGTTTTTT
cdr3_aa: CASSPGTNEKLFF

d_call: TRBD1
clone_size: NA
j_call: TRBJ1-2
v_call: TRBV27
cdr3_nt: TGTGCCAGCAGTTTATCACAGGGGGGGGGCTACACCTTC
cdr3_aa: CASSLSQGGGYTF

d_call: TRBD2
clone_size: NA
j_call: TRBJ2-7
v_call: TRBV5-6
cdr3_nt: TGTGCCAGCTCCCCGGGGGGTGGGAGATACGAGCAGTACTTC
cdr3_aa: CASSPGGGRYEQYF

d_call: TRBD1
clone_size: once
j_call: TRBJ1-5
v_call: TRBV6-6
cdr3_nt: TGTGCCAGCAGTCCCGGGACAGGGGAACCTCAGCCCCAGCATTTT
cdr3_aa: CASSPGTGEPQPQHF

d_call: NA
clone_size: once
j_call: TRBJ1-4
v_call: TRBV18
cdr3_nt: TGTGCCAGCTCACCAAATGCGGAACCTGAAAAACTGTTTTTT
cdr3_aa: CASSPNAEPEKLFF

d_call: NA
clone_size: NA
j_call: TRBJ2-1
v_call: TRBV21-1
cdr3_nt: TGTGCCAGCAGCAAGGGGGGAGGTCGGCTAAGCTCCTACAATGAGCAGTTCTTC
cdr3_aa: CASSKGGGRLSSYNEQFF

d_call: NA
clone_size: NA
j_call: TRBJ1-2
v_call: TRBV5-6
cdr3_nt: TGTGCCAGCAGCCGCAGGGATTCTAACTATGGCTACACCTTC
cdr3_aa: CASSRRDSNYGYTF

d_call: NA
clone_size: few
j_call: TRBJ1-2
v_call: TRBV9
cdr3_nt: TGTGCCAGCAGCGTGGGGGGTGATGGCTACACCTTC
cdr3_aa: CASSVGGDGYTF

d_call: NA
clone_size: few
j_call: TRBJ1-2
v_call: TRBV5-1
cdr3_nt: TGCGCCAGCAGCCCATACACGACTAACTATGGCTACACCTTC
cdr3_aa: CASSPYTTNYGYTF

d_call: NA
clone_size: NA
j_call: TRBJ1-1
v_call: TRBV10-3
cdr3_nt: TGTGCCATCATAGAGGTGCCTGGCACTGAAGCTTTCTTT
cdr3_aa: CAIIEVPGTEAFF

d_call: NA
clone_size: NA
j_call: TRBJ2-7
v_call: TRBV10-1
cdr3_nt: TGCGCCAGCAGTGACTACTACGAGCAGTACTTC
cdr3_aa: CASSDYYEQYF

d_call: NA
clone_size: NA
j_call: TRBJ1-5
v_call: TRBV29-1
cdr3_nt: TGCAGCGTGGTAAAGGGACAACAAGCCGATCAGCCCCAGCATTTT
cdr3_aa: CSVVKGQQADQPQHF

d_call: NA
clone_size: NA
j_call: TRBJ2-7
v_call: TRBV6-1
cdr3_nt: TGTGCCAGCAACCAGGGTCCCCCGTGGCAGTACTTC
cdr3_aa: CASNQGPPWQYF

d_call: NA
clone_size: NA
j_call: TRBJ1-1
v_call: TRBV14
cdr3_nt: TGTGCCAGCAGCCGACAGCCAAACACTGAAGCTTTCTTT
cdr3_aa: CASSRQPNTEAFF

d_call: NA
clone_size: NA
j_call: TRBJ1-1
v_call: TRBV7-8
cdr3_nt: TGTGCCAGCAGCTTAAAGGAGGGGGGGGAAGCTTTCTTT
cdr3_aa: CASSLKEGGEAFF

d_call: NA
clone_size: NA
j_call: TRBJ1-1
v_call: TRBV28
cdr3_nt: TGTGCCAGCAGTTTATGGGGGGCATACACTGAAGCTTTCTTT
cdr3_aa: CASSLWGAYTEAFF

d_call: TRBD2
clone_size: NA
j_call: TRBJ2-5
v_call: TRBV6-1
cdr3_nt: TGTGCCAGCAGTGCCTTGACTAGCGGGGGCTGGGAGACCCAGTACTTC
cdr3_aa: CASSALTSGGWETQYF

d_call: TRBD1
clone_size: NA
j_call: TRBJ1-1
v_call: TRBV5-4
cdr3_nt: TGTGCCAGCAGCTTGGACCGGGACAGTCAAGCTTTCTTT
cdr3_aa: CASSLDRDSQAFF

d_call: NA
clone_size: NA
j_call: TRBJ2-3
v_call: TRBV30
cdr3_nt: TGTGCCTGGTCTACTGGCACAGATACGCAGTATTTT
cdr3_aa: CAWSTGTDTQYF

d_call: TRBD1
clone_size: NA
j_call: TRBJ1-2
v_call: TRBV6-5
cdr3_nt: TGTGCCAGCAGTTACTCAGGACAGGGCTGGGGCTACACCTTC
cdr3_aa: CASSYSGQGWGYTF

d_call: NA
clone_size: NA
j_call: TRBJ1-1
v_call: TRBV28
cdr3_nt: TGTGCCAGCAGTTCCACAGGGAGGGGGAACACTGAAGCTTTCTTT
cdr3_aa: CASSSTGRGNTEAFF

d_call: TRBD2
clone_size: NA
j_call: TRBJ2-3
v_call: TRBV6-5
cdr3_nt: TGTGCCAGCAGTTTAAGACTAGCAGGGGATACGCAGTATTTT
cdr3_aa: CASSLRLAGDTQYF

d_call: TRBD1
clone_size: NA
j_call: TRBJ2-1
v_call: TRBV2
cdr3_nt: TGTGCCAGCAGAGGTCCGGGACAGGGATCACGGGAGCAGTTCTTC
cdr3_aa: CASRGPGQGSREQFF

d_call: NA
clone_size: NA
j_call: TRBJ2-7
v_call: TRBV27
cdr3_nt: TGTGCCAGCAGACTAACCCCGGACAGCTTGGGGTACGAGCAGTACTTC
cdr3_aa: CASRLTPDSLGYEQYF

d_call: NA
clone_size: NA
j_call: TRBJ1-2
v_call: TRBV29-1
cdr3_nt: TGCAGCGTTGAAGCCAATCTGGGGGACTATGGCTGCACCTTC
cdr3_aa: CSVEANLGDYGCTF

d_call: TRBD1
clone_size: NA
j_call: TRBJ1-4
v_call: TRBV2
cdr3_nt: TGTGCCGGGTGGACAGGATCAACTAATGAAAAACTGTTTTTT
cdr3_aa: CAGWTGSTNEKLFF

d_call: TRBD2
clone_size: NA
j_call: TRBJ2-1
v_call: TRBV5-1
cdr3_nt: TGCGCCAGCAGCTTCGGAGCGGGGGGGAGCAATGAGCAGTTCTTC
cdr3_aa: CASSFGAGGSNEQFF